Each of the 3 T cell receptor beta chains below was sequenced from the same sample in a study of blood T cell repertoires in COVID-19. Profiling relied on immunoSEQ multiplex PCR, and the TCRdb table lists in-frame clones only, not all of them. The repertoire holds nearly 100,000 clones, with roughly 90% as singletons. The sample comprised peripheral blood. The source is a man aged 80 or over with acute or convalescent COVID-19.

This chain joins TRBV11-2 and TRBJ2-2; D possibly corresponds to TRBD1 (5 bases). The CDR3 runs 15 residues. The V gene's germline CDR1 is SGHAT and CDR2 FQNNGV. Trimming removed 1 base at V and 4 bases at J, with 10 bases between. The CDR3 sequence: CASSLGAGLTGELFF. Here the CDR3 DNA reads TGTGCCAGCAGCTTAGGGGCAGGGCTCACCGGGGAGCTGTTTTTT.

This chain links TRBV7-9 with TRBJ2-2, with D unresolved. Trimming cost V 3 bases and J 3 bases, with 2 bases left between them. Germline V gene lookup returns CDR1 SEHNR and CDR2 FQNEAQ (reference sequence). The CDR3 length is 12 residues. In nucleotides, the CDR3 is TGTGCCAGCAGCTTCGACACCGGGGAGCTGTTTTTT. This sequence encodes CASSFDTGELFF.

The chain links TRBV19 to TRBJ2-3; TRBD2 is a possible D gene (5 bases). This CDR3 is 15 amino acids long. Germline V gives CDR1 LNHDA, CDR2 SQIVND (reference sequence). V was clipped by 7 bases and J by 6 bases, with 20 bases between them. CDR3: CASKVVEAALDTQYF. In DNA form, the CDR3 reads TGTGCCAGTAAAGTGGTAGAAGCGGCACTGGATACGCAGTATTTT.